One T cell receptor (beta chain) is described in this entry. Its specificity is unknown. This sample is part of a study of cytomegalovirus exposure and HLA in healthy donors. The wider study: Caucasian-associated ancestry cluster membership applied to about 80% of several hundred genotyped donors. Study-level points and caveats: The authors enumerated over 150 TCR beta chains as linked to cytomegalovirus.

The primer mix had 60 Vbeta and 13 Jbeta primers. Clones were read by immunoSEQ multiplex PCR, and TCRdb kept only the in-frame ones, dropping some. The table records some 220,000 clones, roughly 81% of them present only once. The CDR3 length is 15 residues. Per germline, CDR1 SGHRS and CDR2 YFSETQ. The V and J ends lost 0 bases and 4 bases, in that order; junction bases with no gene match: 2. This TCR derives from a girl between 2 and 10 years old in good health and CMV-seronegative. Sequenced input: PBMCs. V gene TRBV5-1 combines with J gene TRBJ1-2; 11 bases line up with TRBD1. The CDR3 sequence is CASSLAGQGVYGYTF. For the CDR3, the DNA is TGCGCCAGCAGCTTGGCGGGACAGGGGGTCTATGGCTACACCTTC.